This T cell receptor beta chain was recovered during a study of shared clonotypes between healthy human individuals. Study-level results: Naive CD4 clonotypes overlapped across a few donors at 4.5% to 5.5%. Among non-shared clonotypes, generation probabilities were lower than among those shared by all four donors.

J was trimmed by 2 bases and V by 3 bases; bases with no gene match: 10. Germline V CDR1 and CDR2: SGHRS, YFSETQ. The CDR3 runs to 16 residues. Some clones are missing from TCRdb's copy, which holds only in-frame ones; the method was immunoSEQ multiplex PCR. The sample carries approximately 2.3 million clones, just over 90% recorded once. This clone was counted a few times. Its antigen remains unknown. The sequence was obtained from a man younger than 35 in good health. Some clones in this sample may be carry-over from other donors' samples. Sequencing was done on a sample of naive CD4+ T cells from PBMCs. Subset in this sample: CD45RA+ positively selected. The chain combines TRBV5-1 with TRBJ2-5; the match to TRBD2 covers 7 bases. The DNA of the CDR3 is TGCGCCAGCAGCTCGTCATCACTAGCGTCACAAGAGACCCAGTACTTC. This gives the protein CASSSSSLASQETQYF. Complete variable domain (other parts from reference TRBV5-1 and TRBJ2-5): KAGVTQTPRYLIKTRGQQVTLSCSPISGHRSVSWYQQTPGQGLQFLFEYFSETQRNKGNFPGRFSGRQFSNSRSEMNVSTLELGDSALYLCASSSSSLASQETQYFGPGTRLLVL.